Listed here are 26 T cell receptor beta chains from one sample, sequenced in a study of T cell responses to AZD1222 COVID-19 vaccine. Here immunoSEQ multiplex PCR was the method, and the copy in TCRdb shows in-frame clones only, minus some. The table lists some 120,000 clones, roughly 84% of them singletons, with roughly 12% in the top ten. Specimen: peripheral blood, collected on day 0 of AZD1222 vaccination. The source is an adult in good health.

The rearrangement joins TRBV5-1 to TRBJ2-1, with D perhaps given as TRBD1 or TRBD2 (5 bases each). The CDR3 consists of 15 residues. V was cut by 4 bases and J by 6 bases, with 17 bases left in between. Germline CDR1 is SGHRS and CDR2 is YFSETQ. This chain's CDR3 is CASSLRLAQGNEQFF. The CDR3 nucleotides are TGCGCCAGCAGCCTCCGTCTAGCTCAGGGCAATGAGCAGTTCTTC.

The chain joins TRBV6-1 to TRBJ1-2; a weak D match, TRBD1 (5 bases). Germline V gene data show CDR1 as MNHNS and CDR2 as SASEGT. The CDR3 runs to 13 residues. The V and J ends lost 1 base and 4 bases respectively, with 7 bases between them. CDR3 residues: CASSEGDGYGYTF. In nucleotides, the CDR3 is TGTGCCAGCAGTGAAGGGGACGGCTATGGCTACACCTTC.

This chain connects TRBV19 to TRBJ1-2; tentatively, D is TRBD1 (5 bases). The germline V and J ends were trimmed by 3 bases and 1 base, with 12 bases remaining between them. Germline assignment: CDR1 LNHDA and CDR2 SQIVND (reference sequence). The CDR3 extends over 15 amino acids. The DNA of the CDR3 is TGTGCCAGTAGTATGGTGTTCCAGGGTAACTATGGCTACACCTTC. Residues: CASSMVFQGNYGYTF.

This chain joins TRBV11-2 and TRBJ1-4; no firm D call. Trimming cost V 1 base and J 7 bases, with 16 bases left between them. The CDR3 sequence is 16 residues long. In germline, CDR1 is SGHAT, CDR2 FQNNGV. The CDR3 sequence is CASSLGTIGRSEKLFF. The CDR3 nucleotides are TGTGCCAGCAGCTTAGGAACGATTGGCCGGAGTGAAAAACTGTTTTTT.

The CDR3 sequence: CASSLTTVPGRGYTF. The CDR3 DNA reads as TGTGCCAGCAGCTTGACGACGGTCCCTGGTCGGGGCTACACCTTC. V gene TRBV5-5 combines with J gene TRBJ1-2, with D unresolved. The CDR3 sequence is 15 residues long. Germline V gene data show CDR1 as SGHKS and CDR2 as YYEKEE (reference sequence). V lost 1 base and J 8 bases, leaving 18 bases between the germline ends.

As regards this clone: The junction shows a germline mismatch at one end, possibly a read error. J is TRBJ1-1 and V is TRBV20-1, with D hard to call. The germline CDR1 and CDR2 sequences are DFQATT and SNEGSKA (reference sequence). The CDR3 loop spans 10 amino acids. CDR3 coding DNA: TGCAGTGCTAGAGTGCGAGCGATTTCCTTT. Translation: CSARVRAISF.

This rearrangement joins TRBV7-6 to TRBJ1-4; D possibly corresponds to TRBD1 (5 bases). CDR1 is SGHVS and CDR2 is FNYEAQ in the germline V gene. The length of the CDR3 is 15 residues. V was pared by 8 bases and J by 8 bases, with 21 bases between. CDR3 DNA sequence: TGTGCCAGCGCGGGGCAGCCGTCCGGTGGGGAAAAACTGTTTTTT. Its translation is CASAGQPSGGEKLFF.

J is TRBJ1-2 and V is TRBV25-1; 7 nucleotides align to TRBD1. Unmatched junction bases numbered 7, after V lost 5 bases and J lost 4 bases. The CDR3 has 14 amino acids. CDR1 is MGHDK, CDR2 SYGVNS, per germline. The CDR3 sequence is CASSTGDGGYGYTF. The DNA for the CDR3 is TGTGCCAGCAGTACAGGGGATGGGGGCTATGGCTACACCTTC.

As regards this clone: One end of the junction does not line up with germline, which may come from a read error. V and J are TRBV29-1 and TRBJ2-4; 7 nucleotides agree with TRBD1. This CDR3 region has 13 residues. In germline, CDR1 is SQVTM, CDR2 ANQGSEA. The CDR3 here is CSVEGTDRNIQYF. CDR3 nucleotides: TGCAGCGTCGAAGGGACAGACAGAAACATTCAGTACTTC. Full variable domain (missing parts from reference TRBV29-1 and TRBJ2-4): SAVISQKPSRDICQRGTSLTIQCQVDSQVTMMFWYRQQPGQSLTLIATANQGSEATYESGFVIDKFPISRPNLTFSTLTVSNMSPEDSSIYLCSVEGTDRNIQYFGAGTRLSVL.

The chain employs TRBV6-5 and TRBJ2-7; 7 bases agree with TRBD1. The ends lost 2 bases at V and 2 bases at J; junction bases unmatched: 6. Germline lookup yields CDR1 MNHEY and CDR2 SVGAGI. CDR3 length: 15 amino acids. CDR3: CASSYTPGQPYEQYF. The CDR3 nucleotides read TGTGCCAGCAGTTACACTCCGGGACAGCCCTACGAGCAGTACTTC.

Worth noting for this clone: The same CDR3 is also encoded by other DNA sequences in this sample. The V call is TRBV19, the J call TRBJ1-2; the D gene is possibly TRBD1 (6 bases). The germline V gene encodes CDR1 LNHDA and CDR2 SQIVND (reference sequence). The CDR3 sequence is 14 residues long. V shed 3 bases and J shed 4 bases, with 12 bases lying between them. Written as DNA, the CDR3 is TGTGCCAGTAGTATTGGACAGAGAAGCTATGGCTACACCTTC. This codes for CASSIGQRSYGYTF.

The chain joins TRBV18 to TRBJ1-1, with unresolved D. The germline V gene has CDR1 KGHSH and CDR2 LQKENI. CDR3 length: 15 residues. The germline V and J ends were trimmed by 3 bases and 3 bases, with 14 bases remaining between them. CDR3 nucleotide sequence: TGTGCCAGCTCACCTGGGCAGTTGGCGGACACTGAAGCTTTCTTT. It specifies CASSPGQLADTEAFF.

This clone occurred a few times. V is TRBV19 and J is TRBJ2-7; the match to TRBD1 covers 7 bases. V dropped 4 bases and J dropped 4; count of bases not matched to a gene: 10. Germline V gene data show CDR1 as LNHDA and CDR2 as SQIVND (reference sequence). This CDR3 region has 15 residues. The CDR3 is CASSNPPGTEYEQYF. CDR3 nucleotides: TGTGCCAGTAGTAACCCTCCCGGGACAGAATACGAGCAGTACTTC. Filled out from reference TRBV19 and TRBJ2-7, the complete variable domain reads DGGITQSPKYLFRKEGQNVTLSCEQNLNHDAMYWYRQDPGQGLRLIYYSQIVNDFQKGDIAEGYSVSREKKESFPLTVTSAQKNPTAFYLCASSNPPGTEYEQYFGPGTRLTVT.

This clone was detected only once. CDR3 coding DNA: TGTGCCAGCAGGAGACTAGCGGGAGAGACCCAGTACTTC. Its protein is CASRRLAGETQYF. This chain connects TRBV12-3 or TRBV12-4 to TRBJ2-5; TRBD2 matches 10 bases. The CDR3 is made up of 13 amino acids. The ends lost 6 bases at V and 4 bases at J; junction bases unmatched: 2.

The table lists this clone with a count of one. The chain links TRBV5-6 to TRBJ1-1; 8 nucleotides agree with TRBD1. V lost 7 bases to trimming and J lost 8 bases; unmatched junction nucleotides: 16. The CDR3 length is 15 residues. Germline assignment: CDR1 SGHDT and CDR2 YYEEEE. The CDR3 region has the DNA TGTGCCAGCGCCTTTAAGCGGCAGGGGGCTTTGGAAGCTTTCTTT. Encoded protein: CASAFKRQGALEAFF. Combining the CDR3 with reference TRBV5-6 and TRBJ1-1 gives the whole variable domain DAGVTQSPTHLIKTRGQQVTLRCSPKSGHDTVSWYQQALGQGPQFIFQYYEEEERQRGNFPDRFSGHQFPNYSSELNVNALLLGDSALYLCASAFKRQGALEAFFGQGTRLTVV.

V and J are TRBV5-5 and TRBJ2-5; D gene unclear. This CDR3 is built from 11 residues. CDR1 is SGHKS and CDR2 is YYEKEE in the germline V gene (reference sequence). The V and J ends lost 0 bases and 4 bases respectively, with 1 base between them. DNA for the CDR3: TGTGCCAGCAGCTTGGTAGAGACCCAGTACTTC. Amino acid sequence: CASSLVETQYF.

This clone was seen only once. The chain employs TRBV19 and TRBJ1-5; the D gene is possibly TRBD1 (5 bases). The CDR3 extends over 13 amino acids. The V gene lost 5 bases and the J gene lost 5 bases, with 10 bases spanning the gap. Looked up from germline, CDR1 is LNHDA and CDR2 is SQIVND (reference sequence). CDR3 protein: CASSPMGHQPQHF. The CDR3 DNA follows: TGTGCCAGTAGTCCTATGGGGCATCAGCCCCAGCATTTT.

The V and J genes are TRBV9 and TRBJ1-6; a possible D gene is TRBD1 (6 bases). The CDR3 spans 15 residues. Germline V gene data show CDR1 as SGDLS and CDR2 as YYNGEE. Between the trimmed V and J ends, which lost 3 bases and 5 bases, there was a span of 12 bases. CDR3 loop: CASSGGTGNNSPLHF. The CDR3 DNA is TGTGCCAGCAGCGGGGGAACAGGGAATAATTCACCCCTCCACTTT.

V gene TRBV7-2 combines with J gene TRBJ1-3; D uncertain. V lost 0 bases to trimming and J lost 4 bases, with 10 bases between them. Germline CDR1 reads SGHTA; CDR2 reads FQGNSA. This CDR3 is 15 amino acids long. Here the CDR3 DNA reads TGTGCCAGCAGCTTAGCACGGATGGCAGGAAACACCATATATTTT. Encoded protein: CASSLARMAGNTIYF.

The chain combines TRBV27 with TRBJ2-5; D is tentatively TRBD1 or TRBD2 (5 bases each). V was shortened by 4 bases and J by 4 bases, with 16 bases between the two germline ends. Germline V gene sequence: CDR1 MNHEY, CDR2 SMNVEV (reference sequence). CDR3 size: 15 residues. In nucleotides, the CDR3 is TGTGCCAGCAGTTCGGGACGGGGTTCGGTAGAGACCCAGTACTTC. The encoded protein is CASSSGRGSVETQYF.

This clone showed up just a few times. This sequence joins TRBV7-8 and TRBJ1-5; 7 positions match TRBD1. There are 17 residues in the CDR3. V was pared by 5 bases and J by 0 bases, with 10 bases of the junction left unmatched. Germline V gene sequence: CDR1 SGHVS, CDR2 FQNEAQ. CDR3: CASSQGQIRYSNQPQHF. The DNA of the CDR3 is TGTGCCAGCAGCCAGGGACAGATTCGCTATAGCAATCAGCCCCAGCATTTT.

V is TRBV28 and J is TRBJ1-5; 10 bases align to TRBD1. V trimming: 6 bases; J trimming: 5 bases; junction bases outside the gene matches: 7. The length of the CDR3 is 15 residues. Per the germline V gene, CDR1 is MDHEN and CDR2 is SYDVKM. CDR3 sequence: CASRGGQGLDQPQHF. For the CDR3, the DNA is TGTGCCAGCAGGGGGGGACAGGGGCTGGATCAGCCCCAGCATTTT. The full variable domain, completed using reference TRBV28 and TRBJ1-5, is DVKVTQSSRYLVKRTGEKVFLECVQDMDHENMFWYRQDPGLGLRLIYFSYDVKMKEKGDIPEGYSVSREKKERFSLILESASTNQTSMYLCASRGGQGLDQPQHFGDGTRLSIL.

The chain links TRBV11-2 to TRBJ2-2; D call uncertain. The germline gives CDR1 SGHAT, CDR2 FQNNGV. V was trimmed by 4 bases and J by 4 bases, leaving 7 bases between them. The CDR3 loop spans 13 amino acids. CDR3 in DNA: TGTGCCAGCAGCTCATCAGGCACCGGGGAGCTGTTTTTT. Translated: CASSSSGTGELFF.

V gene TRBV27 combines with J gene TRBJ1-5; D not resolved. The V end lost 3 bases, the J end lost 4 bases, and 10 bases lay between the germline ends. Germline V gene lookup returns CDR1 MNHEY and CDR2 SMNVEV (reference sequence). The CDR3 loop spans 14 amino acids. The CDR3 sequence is CASSLYSSNQPQHF. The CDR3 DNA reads TGTGCCAGCAGTTTGTACAGCTCGAATCAGCCCCAGCATTTT.

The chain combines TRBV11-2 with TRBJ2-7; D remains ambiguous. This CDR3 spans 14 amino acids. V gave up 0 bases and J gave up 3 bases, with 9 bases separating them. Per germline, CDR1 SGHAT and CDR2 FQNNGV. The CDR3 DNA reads TGTGCCAGCAGCTTAGAGGCTAACAGCTACGAGCAGTACTTC. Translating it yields CASSLEANSYEQYF.

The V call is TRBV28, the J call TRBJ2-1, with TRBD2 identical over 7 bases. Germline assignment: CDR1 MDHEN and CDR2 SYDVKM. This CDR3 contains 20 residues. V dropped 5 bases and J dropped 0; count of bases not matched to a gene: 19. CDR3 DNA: TGTGCCAGCAGTCAAGGCCCCACTTCACTAGCGAAGAGCTCCTACAATGAGCAGTTCTTC. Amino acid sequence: CASSQGPTSLAKSSYNEQFF.